This T cell receptor (beta chain) was captured in a study of cytomegalovirus exposure and HLA in healthy donors. Study context: The study placed approximately 78% of its approximately 400 genotyped donors in the Caucasian-associated ancestry cluster.

The germline V and J ends were trimmed by 9 bases and 0 bases, with 12 bases remaining between them. The CDR3 runs 13 residues. Germline V gene data show CDR1 as MNHNY and CDR2 as SVGAGI (reference sequence). A few counts support this clone. Its antigen is unknown. Researchers ran the PCR with 60 Vbeta and 13 Jbeta primers. Here immunoSEQ multiplex PCR was the method, and the copy in TCRdb shows in-frame clones only, minus some. The sample lists some 100,000 clones; roughly 82% were seen once. Study results and limitations: 87-base-pair reads could not separate some V segments, including TRBV6-2 and TRBV6-3. In a later analysis, HLA-C alleles had the fewest associated TCRs, DRB1 alleles the most.

The chain recombines TRBV6-6 with TRBJ2-7, with unresolved D. The sequenced material came from PBMCs. The TCR sequence derives from a man aged 40-50 years in good health and CMV-seropositive. CDR3 in amino acids: CASRLASSYEQYF. As DNA, the CDR3 is TGTGCCAGTAGACTGGCGAGCTCCTACGAGCAGTACTTC.